What follows are 2 T cell receptor beta chains derived from one specimen sequenced in a study of blood T cell repertoires in COVID-19. TCRdb's table, derived via immunoSEQ multiplex PCR, lists solely in-frame clones and lacks some. The table includes some 100,000 clones, approximately 80% detected once. The sample was peripheral blood. The receptors were sampled from a woman of 80 years or more with active or convalescent COVID-19.

This chain uses TRBV23-1 with TRBJ2-3; 10 bases line up with TRBD1. TRBV23-1 is treated as an ORF (open reading frame) with a function not yet certain. The V segment lost 4 bases and the J segment 2 bases; nucleotides outside the gene matches: 12. The CDR3 runs to 18 residues. The chain's CDR3 is CASSPWEPGQGFTDTQYF. DNA for the CDR3: TGCGCCAGCAGTCCCTGGGAGCCGGGACAGGGGTTCACAGATACGCAGTATTTT.

This chain connects TRBV28 to TRBJ2-3; TRBD1 is a possible D gene (5 bases). The CDR3 is 14 residues long. In germline, CDR1 is MDHEN, CDR2 SYDVKM. V dropped 5 bases and J dropped 2 bases, with 11 bases sitting between them. CDR3: CASSPWTITDTQYF. The CDR3 bases are TGTGCCAGCAGTCCCTGGACAATCACAGATACGCAGTATTTT.